A single sample is the source of the 17 T cell receptor beta chains below, sequenced in a study of OX40 agonist ivuxolimab in advanced cancers. TCRdb's table, derived via immunoSEQ multiplex PCR, lists solely in-frame clones and lacks some. The table lists 77,000 or so clones, approximately 95% of them singletons. Sample: CD4+ or CD8+ T cells sorted from blood, taken in a trial of the OX40 agonist ivuxolimab. These TCRs come from an adult with an advanced solid tumor such as melanoma, head and neck, liver or kidney cancer.

This chain uses TRBV16 with TRBJ2-2; the match to TRBD1 covers 7 bases. CDR1 KGHSY and CDR2 FQNENV come from the germline V gene. This CDR3 has 15 residues. V gave up 2 bases and J gave up 4 bases; unmatched junction bases: 4. The CDR3 region is CASSQATGSTGELFF. The CDR3 DNA follows: TGTGCCAGCAGCCAAGCGACAGGGTCCACCGGGGAGCTGTTTTTT.

V and J are TRBV18 and TRBJ2-2; 11 bases line up with TRBD2. CDR1 and CDR2 from the germline V gene are KGHSH and LQKENI. CDR3 length: 16 residues. The J segment lost 5 bases and the V segment lost 0 bases, leaving 2 bases of the junction unmatched. The CDR3 DNA sequence: TGTGCCAGCTCACCACCTGGGACTAGCGGTACCGGGGAGCTGTTTTTT. This gives the protein CASSPPGTSGTGELFF.

Here the CDR3 DNA reads TGTGCCAGCAGCCTAACGCCAGGTAGCAATCAGCCCCAGCATTTT. It specifies CASSLTPGSNQPQHF. The chain carries TRBV28 and TRBJ1-5, with D uncertain. This CDR3 spans 15 amino acids. Germline lookup yields CDR1 MDHEN and CDR2 SYDVKM. Trimming left V 6 bases short and J 0 bases short, with 12 bases between.

The chain links TRBV7-9 to TRBJ2-7; 8 nucleotides line up with TRBD1. The germline gives CDR1 SEHNR, CDR2 FQNEAQ (reference sequence). The V gene end was trimmed by 1 base and the J gene end by 5 bases; junction bases not matched to a gene: 4. The CDR3 runs to 14 residues. The CDR3: CASSLGTGFDEQYF. The CDR3 coding sequence is TGTGCCAGCAGCTTAGGGACAGGGTTCGACGAGCAGTACTTC.

J is TRBJ1-1 and V is TRBV29-1; D uncertain. The length of the CDR3 is 12 residues. Germline lookup yields CDR1 SQVTM and CDR2 ANQGSEA. Between the trimmed V and J ends, which lost 4 bases and 1 base, there was a span of 7 bases. CDR3 in amino acids: CSVGGRNTEAFF. In DNA form, the CDR3 reads TGCAGCGTTGGCGGGAGGAACACTGAAGCTTTCTTT.

The chain links TRBV2 to TRBJ1-1; D call uncertain. The V gene lost 1 base and the J gene lost 1 base, with 10 bases spanning the gap. The CDR3 loop spans 15 amino acids. Germline loops: CDR1 SNHLY, CDR2 FYNNEI. The chain's CDR3 is CASSEGRLGNTEAFF. The CDR3 DNA is TGTGCCAGCAGTGAAGGGAGACTCGGGAACACTGAAGCTTTCTTT.

The V call is TRBV28, the J call TRBJ1-5; 8 positions match TRBD1. Germline CDR1 MDHEN, CDR2 SYDVKM. With 7 bases clipped from V and 4 bases from J, the junction kept 12 bases outside the gene matches. This CDR3 has 16 residues. This CDR3 reads CASTYQGGQVNQPQHF. The CDR3 DNA is TGTGCCAGCACCTATCAGGGGGGACAGGTTAATCAGCCCCAGCATTTT.

This clone is a singleton in its sample. This chain uses TRBV2 with TRBJ2-7; D uncertain. The CDR3 has 13 residues. Germline V gene lookup returns CDR1 SNHLY and CDR2 FYNNEI. Trimming shortened V by 3 bases and J by 2 bases, and 8 bases separated the two germline ends. CDR3 nucleotide sequence: TGTGCCAGCAGTGATAGGCTTACCTACGAGCAGTACTTC. It yields the protein CASSDRLTYEQYF.

The chain links TRBV2 to TRBJ1-1; D uncertain. CDR1 SNHLY and CDR2 FYNNEI come from the germline V gene. V was shortened by 2 bases and J by 8 bases, with 15 bases between the two germline ends. The CDR3 consists of 14 residues. CDR3 region: CASSETPTLAEAFF. The CDR3 DNA is TGTGCCAGCAGTGAAACCCCCACCCTGGCCGAAGCTTTCTTT.

J is TRBJ2-7 and V is TRBV7-2; 8 nucleotides agree with TRBD2. The CDR3 runs 14 residues. In germline, CDR1 is SGHTA, CDR2 FQGNSA. Unmatched junction bases numbered 2, after V lost 1 base and J lost 3 bases. CDR3 nucleotide sequence: TGTGCCAGCAGCTTAGTTAGCGGGGACTACGAGCAGTACTTC. Translating gives CASSLVSGDYEQYF.

The CDR3 DNA follows: TGTGCCAGCAGCTACCTACCGGACAGGGATAATGAAAAACTGTTTTTT. Amino acid sequence: CASSYLPDRDNEKLFF. V gene TRBV2 combines with J gene TRBJ1-4; 8 positions match TRBD1. The CDR3 contains 16 residues. Trimming removed 6 bases from V and 4 bases from J; junction bases left unmatched: 10. In germline, CDR1 is SNHLY, CDR2 FYNNEI.

The CDR3 sequence is CASSLDRGGEQYF. DNA of the CDR3: TGTGCCAGCAGCTTGGACAGGGGTGGTGAGCAGTACTTC. The chain combines TRBV5-4 with TRBJ2-7; 7 bases line up with TRBD1. J was trimmed by 7 bases and V by 0 bases; bases with no gene match: 4. This CDR3 comprises 13 residues. Germline loops: CDR1 SGHNT, CDR2 YYREEE (reference sequence).

In this sample, this clone turned up a few times. In DNA form, the CDR3 reads TGTGCCAGTAGTCCCGACAGTAGCAATCAGCCCCAGCATTTT. It specifies CASSPDSSNQPQHF. The gene calls are TRBV19 and TRBJ1-5; maybe TRBD1 (5 bases). The CDR3 sequence is 14 residues long. V was trimmed by 5 bases and J by 0 bases, leaving 8 bases between them. Looked up from germline, CDR1 is LNHDA and CDR2 is SQIVND (reference sequence). Drawing the rest from reference TRBV19 and TRBJ1-5, the complete variable domain is DGGITQSPKYLFRKEGQNVTLSCEQNLNHDAMYWYRQDPGQGLRLIYYSQIVNDFQKGDIAEGYSVSREKKESFPLTVTSAQKNPTAFYLCASSPDSSNQPQHFGDGTRLSIL.

The rearrangement links TRBV7-2 to TRBJ2-1; D perhaps matches TRBD1 (5 bases). Germline assignment: CDR1 SGHTA and CDR2 FQGNSA. The CDR3 has 16 residues. Trimming stripped 1 base from V and 5 bases from J, with 15 bases between. CDR3 sequence reads: CASSLGLLMGHNEQFF. The CDR3 nucleotides read TGTGCCAGCAGCTTAGGTCTGCTTATGGGGCACAATGAGCAGTTCTTC.

This chain uses TRBV6-5 with TRBJ2-3; D is undetermined. The CDR3 totals 13 residues. CDR1 MNHEY and CDR2 SVGAGI come from the germline V gene. V was trimmed by 6 bases and J by 3 bases, leaving 10 bases between them. The CDR3, as DNA: TGTGCCAGCAGGATAGACGGGACAGATACGCAGTATTTT. This translates into CASRIDGTDTQYF.

The rearrangement joins TRBV19 to TRBJ2-2; 7 nucleotides line up with TRBD1. The V gene's germline CDR1 is LNHDA and CDR2 SQIVND (reference sequence). Unmatched junction bases numbered 5, after V lost 6 bases and J lost 1 base. There are 15 residues in the CDR3. As DNA, the CDR3 is TGTGCCAGTAGCTATCGGACAGGGAACACCGGGGAGCTGTTTTTT. As protein: CASSYRTGNTGELFF. Looking up the rest from reference TRBV19 and TRBJ2-2 gives the full variable domain: DGGITQSPKYLFRKEGQNVTLSCEQNLNHDAMYWYRQDPGQGLRLIYYSQIVNDFQKGDIAEGYSVSREKKESFPLTVTSAQKNPTAFYLCASSYRTGNTGELFFGEGSRLTVL.

The chain joins TRBV4-3 to TRBJ2-1; D possibly corresponds to TRBD1 (6 bases). The CDR3 covers 15 residues. Germline V gene sequence: CDR1 LGHNA, CDR2 YSLEER. Trimming pared 7 bases from V and 0 bases from J, leaving 13 bases between. DNA for the CDR3: TGCGCCAGCACTCAGGACAGAAACTCCTACAATGAGCAGTTCTTC. It is translated as CASTQDRNSYNEQFF.